Presented here are 30 T cell receptor beta chains from one specimen sequenced in a study of blood T cell repertoires in COVID-19. The data were produced by immunoSEQ multiplex PCR, yet TCRdb's version contains in-frame clones alone and is incomplete. The table lists around 300,000 clones, approximately 87% of them singletons. Input material: PBMCs or T cells enriched from blood (not recorded which). The receptors were gathered from a woman aged 25 to 39 who had recovered from COVID-19.

The V call is TRBV13, the J call TRBJ2-7, with TRBD2 identical over 7 bases. The V gene end was trimmed by 2 bases and the J gene end by 0 bases; junction bases not matched to a gene: 4. CDR3 length: 15 residues. Germline V gene lookup returns CDR1 PRHDT and CDR2 FYEKMQ (reference sequence). The DNA of the CDR3 is TGTGCCAGCAGCTTAAGGCGGGGGAGCTCCTACGAGCAGTACTTC. Amino acid sequence: CASSLRRGSSYEQYF.

The CDR3 region has the DNA TGTGCCAGTTCTAGCAACTATAATTCACCCCTCCACTTT. Translation: CASSSNYNSPLHF. V usage is TRBV19 and J usage is TRBJ1-6; D remains unclear. Deletions cut 8 bases from V and 3 bases from J, with 8 bases between. Germline CDR1 and CDR2: LNHDA and SQIVND (reference sequence). CDR3 size: 13 residues.

This clone was counted a single time. This sequence joins TRBV11-2 and TRBJ2-5; TRBD2 matches 7 bases. V lost 5 bases, J lost 2 bases, and 5 bases stayed unmatched. The CDR3 loop spans 14 amino acids. The V gene's germline CDR1 is SGHAT and CDR2 FQNNGV. The CDR3 here is CASSLPGRQETQYF. The CDR3 DNA sequence: TGTGCCAGCAGCCTCCCCGGGAGGCAAGAGACCCAGTACTTC. Full variable domain (outside the CDR3, taken from reference TRBV11-2 and TRBJ2-5): EAGVAQSPRYKIIEKRQSVAFWCNPISGHATLYWYQQILGQGPKLLIQFQNNGVVDDSQLPKDRFSAERLKGVDSTLKIQPAKLEDSAVYLCASSLPGRQETQYFGPGTRLLVL.

The V call is TRBV5-6, the J call TRBJ1-1, with D possibly matching TRBD1 (5 bases). Trimming pared 6 bases from V and 5 bases from J, leaving 23 bases between. The germline CDR1 and CDR2 sequences are SGHDT and YYEEEE. The length of the CDR3 is 16 residues. The CDR3 reads CASIYGGAPWGTEAFF. Here the CDR3 DNA reads TGTGCCAGCATCTACGGCGGGGCGCCGTGGGGGACTGAAGCTTTCTTT.

The V and J genes are TRBV19 and TRBJ1-5; D is possibly TRBD1 (5 bases). The V gene's germline CDR1 is LNHDA and CDR2 SQIVND (reference sequence). V was pared by 1 base and J by 3 bases, with 10 bases between. The CDR3 spans 15 residues. DNA of the CDR3: TGTGCCAGTAGTATAGGTAGACAGCCCAATCAGCCCCAGCATTTT. Protein: CASSIGRQPNQPQHF.

The V and J genes are TRBV7-2 and TRBJ1-6, with unresolved D. The CDR3 length is 15 residues. Deletions cut 6 bases from V and 7 bases from J, with 16 bases between. CDR1 is SGHTA, CDR2 FQGNSA, per germline. CDR3 in amino acids: CASSPLPGGNSPLHF. CDR3 nucleotides: TGTGCCAGCAGTCCCTTACCAGGCGGGAATTCACCCCTCCACTTT. The variable domain in full, with the rest retrieved from reference TRBV7-2 and TRBJ1-6, is GAGVSQSPSNKVTEKGKDVELRCDPISGHTALYWYRQSLGQGLEFLIYFQGNSAPDKSGLPSDRFSAERTGGSVSTLTIQRTQQEDSAVYLCASSPLPGGNSPLHFGNGTRLTVT.

The chain links TRBV7-2 to TRBJ2-7; D is possibly TRBD2 (5 bases). V lost 1 base, J lost 6 bases, and 13 bases lay in between. The germline gives CDR1 SGHTA, CDR2 FQGNSA. The CDR3 length is 14 residues. CDR3: CASSLDTFAGEQYF. In nucleotides, the CDR3 is TGTGCCAGCAGCTTAGACACCTTCGCGGGCGAGCAGTACTTC.

The chain couples TRBV7-3 to TRBJ2-1; TRBD2 matches at 8 bases. Per germline, CDR1 SGHTA and CDR2 FQGTGA. The CDR3 is 14 amino acids. The junction had 10 bases not matched to a gene; V was cut back by 5 bases and J by 10 bases. CDR3 sequence reads: CASSPPGLENEQFF. The CDR3 bases are TGTGCCAGCAGCCCTCCGGGACTAGAAAACGAGCAGTTCTTC.

The V and J genes are TRBV4-3 and TRBJ1-2; D is perhaps TRBD1 (5 bases). V was trimmed by 2 bases and J by 4 bases, leaving 14 bases between them. Germline V gives CDR1 LGHNA, CDR2 YSLEER. The CDR3 runs to 15 residues. The CDR3 loop is CASSQSRGGVYGYTF. CDR3 in DNA: TGCGCCAGCAGCCAATCTCGGGGAGGGGTCTATGGCTACACCTTC.

The V and J genes are TRBV3-1 (or the pseudogene TRBV3-2) and TRBJ2-5; 8 nucleotides align to TRBD2. Trimming took 6 bases from V and 1 from J; bases not matched to a gene: 10. Germline V gene lookup returns CDR1 LGHDT and CDR2 YNNKEL (reference sequence). The length of the CDR3 is 16 residues. Written as DNA, the CDR3 is TGTGCCAGCAGATCGAGTCTAGCGGGCCGCCAAGAGACCCAGTACTTC. The encoded protein is CASRSSLAGRQETQYF.

The V gene is TRBV6-2 or TRBV6-3, the J gene TRBJ2-7, with a weak D call TRBD2 (6 bases). The CDR3 consists of 12 residues. CDR1 and CDR2 from the germline V gene are MNHEY and SVGEGT. V was pared by 4 bases and J by 3 bases, with 7 bases between. The chain's CDR3 is CASSLDYYEQYF. DNA of the CDR3: TGTGCCAGCAGTTTGGACTACTACGAGCAGTACTTC.

The chain has TRBV18 and TRBJ2-2; D possibly corresponds to TRBD2 (5 bases). V dropped 6 bases and J dropped 7 bases, with 21 bases sitting between them. The CDR3 length is 16 residues. From germline, CDR1 is KGHSH and CDR2 LQKENI. The chain's CDR3 is CASSSLADLASGELFF. The CDR3 nucleotides are TGTGCCAGCTCCTCCCTAGCCGACCTAGCAAGCGGGGAGCTGTTTTTT.

The CDR3 spells CASSLDRGNTIYF. CDR3 in DNA: TGTGCCAGCAGCTTGGACAGGGGAAACACCATATATTTT. The chain uses TRBV7-6 and TRBJ1-3; TRBD1 agrees at 7 bases. The trim removed 3 bases at V and 4 bases at J, leaving 0 bases unmatched. Germline V gene sequence: CDR1 SGHVS, CDR2 FNYEAQ. This CDR3 region has 13 residues.

V is TRBV6-6 and J is TRBJ1-6; D gene ambiguous. The CDR3 has 13 amino acids. With 7 bases removed from V and 7 bases from J, the gap between germline ends came to 11 bases. CDR1 and CDR2 from the germline V gene are MNHNY and SVGAGI (reference sequence). DNA of the CDR3: TGTGCCAGCAACCCGGGTCTAAATTCACCCCTCCACTTT. Translated, it gives CASNPGLNSPLHF.

The chain has TRBV5-1 and TRBJ2-6, with 7 positions matching TRBD2. V shed 7 bases, J shed 1 base, and the junction held 8 bases outside the gene matches. Germline CDR1 and CDR2: SGHRS and YFSETQ. The CDR3 has 16 amino acids. CDR3 sequence (DNA): TGCGCCAGCGGCGAACGGGGGGTATCTGGGGCCAACGTCCTGACTTTC. Its translation: CASGERGVSGANVLTF.

This sequence joins TRBV10-3 and TRBJ1-5, with TRBD1 matching 9 bases. Per the germline V gene, CDR1 is ENHRY and CDR2 is SYGVKD. The CDR3 runs 13 residues. After removal of 10 bases from V and 5 bases from J, the junction contained 6 bases not matched to a gene. CDR3 sequence reads: CATNRDRDQPQHF. The CDR3 DNA is TGTGCCACGAACCGGGACAGGGATCAGCCCCAGCATTTT.

This rearrangement joins TRBV7-9 to TRBJ2-1; 7 bases are a match to TRBD2. Germline CDR1 reads SEHNR; CDR2 reads FQNEAQ (reference sequence). Trimming cost V 8 bases and J 2 bases; bases outside gene matches: 6. This CDR3 region has 14 residues. The CDR3 DNA is TGTGCCAGCGAATCCAGCGGGGCCTACAATGAGCAGTTCTTC. This translates into CASESSGAYNEQFF.

The chain links TRBV19 to TRBJ1-2; weak D call: TRBD1 (5 bases). CDR1 LNHDA and CDR2 SQIVND come from the germline V gene (reference sequence). V was shortened by 5 bases and J by 4 bases, with 17 bases between the two germline ends. This CDR3 comprises 15 residues. The CDR3 spells CASSVSTGYSYGYTF. The CDR3 DNA reads as TGTGCCAGTAGTGTATCTACAGGTTACAGCTATGGCTACACCTTC.

This chain joins TRBV9 and TRBJ1-4; a weak D match, TRBD1 (6 bases). Germline CDR1 reads SGDLS; CDR2 reads YYNGEE. The CDR3 is 15 amino acids. Trimming left V 2 bases short and J 4 bases short, with 12 bases between. CDR3 in DNA: TGTGCCAGCAGCGTCTCCGGGACAAATAATGAAAAACTGTTTTTT. Protein sequence: CASSVSGTNNEKLFF.

This chain links TRBV7-9 with TRBJ1-1; 7 bases are a match to TRBD1. The CDR3 runs to 13 residues. The germline CDR1 and CDR2 sequences are SEHNR and FQNEAQ (reference sequence). V was clipped by 5 bases and J by 8 bases; unmatched bases: 8. The CDR3, as DNA: TGTGCCAGCAGCCCACAGACAGGGAGCGAAGCTTTCTTT. Amino acid sequence: CASSPQTGSEAFF.

The rearrangement links TRBV25-1 to TRBJ1-2, with TRBD1 as a possible D gene (6 bases). The CDR3 is 16 amino acids. Germline V CDR1 and CDR2: MGHDK, SYGVNS. V was pared by 4 bases and J by 7 bases, with 22 bases between. In DNA form, the CDR3 reads TGTGCCAGCAGTGGGCACTTTACATCGGACAGCTCTGGCTACACCTTC. Translation gives CASSGHFTSDSSGYTF.

Note on this clone: Other DNA sequences within the sample encode an identical CDR3. The rearrangement joins TRBV24-1 to TRBJ2-3; the D gene is possibly TRBD2 (5 bases). Germline V gives CDR1 KGHDR, CDR2 SFDVKD. V was trimmed by 3 bases and J by 5 bases, leaving 14 bases between them. The CDR3 has 15 amino acids. The CDR3 spells CATSDPRGAGDTQYF. The CDR3 DNA reads as TGTGCCACCAGTGATCCTCGGGGAGCTGGAGATACGCAGTATTTT.

This clone was recorded a few times. The chain combines TRBV15 with TRBJ1-2; TRBD1 might be the D (6 bases). This CDR3 has 14 amino acids. Trimming took 5 bases from V and 4 from J, leaving 14 bases between them. Germline V gene data show CDR1 as LNHNV and CDR2 as YYDKDF (reference sequence). As DNA, the CDR3 is TGTGCCACCAGCGGGGGGGCAGGGGCCTATGGCTACACCTTC. This codes for CATSGGAGAYGYTF.

This chain links TRBV27 with TRBJ2-7; D possibly corresponds to TRBD2 (6 bases). V lost 1 base and J lost 5, with 15 bases in between. The CDR3 sequence is 15 residues long. Germline V gene data show CDR1 as MNHEY and CDR2 as SMNVEV (reference sequence). CDR3 bases: TGTGCCAGCAGTTTATTTTACGGGGAGGTCCACGAGCAGTACTTC. This sequence encodes CASSLFYGEVHEQYF.

The rearrangement joins TRBV21-1 to TRBJ1-4; TRBD1 reflects the table's D call only, with no check against the DNA. TRBV21-1 is flagged as a pseudogene. There are 19 residues in the CDR3. CDR3 amino acids: CASSKGTQDRGGANEKLFF. The CDR3 DNA follows: TGTGCCAGCAGCAAAGGAACTCAGGACAGGGGAGGGGCTAATGAAAAACTGTTTTTT.

This clone has only a few counts. The chain couples TRBV5-1 to TRBJ1-3, with D perhaps matching TRBD1 (5 bases). The CDR3 is 15 amino acids. CDR1 is SGHRS, CDR2 YFSETQ, per germline. V was clipped by 0 bases and J by 6 bases, with 13 bases between them. The CDR3 region is CASSLAWQGENTIYF. The CDR3 DNA reads as TGCGCCAGCAGCTTGGCGTGGCAGGGTGAAAACACCATATATTTT.

The V call is TRBV24-1, the J call TRBJ1-2; possibly TRBD1 for D (6 bases). CDR3 length: 13 residues. Germline V gene lookup returns CDR1 KGHDR and CDR2 SFDVKD. V was cut by 2 bases and J by 4 bases, with 7 bases left in between. The CDR3 here is CATSDSDSYGYTF. The CDR3 coding sequence is TGTGCCACCAGTGATTCGGACAGCTATGGCTACACCTTC.

The V call is TRBV5-1, the J call TRBJ1-4, with 11 nucleotides matching TRBD1. Germline CDR1 and CDR2: SGHRS and YFSETQ. The CDR3 loop spans 14 amino acids. The V segment lost 4 bases and the J segment 6 bases; nucleotides outside the gene matches: 2. The CDR3 DNA follows: TGCGCCAGCAGCAGGGGACAGGGGGATGAAAAACTGTTTTTT. It translates to CASSRGQGDEKLFF.

The chain links TRBV7-2 to TRBJ2-3; 9 bases match TRBD1. CDR3 length equals 15 residues. Per the germline V gene, CDR1 is SGHTA and CDR2 is FQGNSA. V shed 5 bases and J 4 bases; nucleotides not matched to a gene: 7. CDR3 sequence: CASSRTGVGADTQYF. CDR3 in DNA: TGTGCCAGCAGCCGGACAGGGGTAGGGGCAGATACGCAGTATTTT.

This chain links TRBV2 with TRBJ1-4; D is unresolved. Trimming took off 7 bases at V and 7 bases at J, with 7 bases between the two ends. Germline V gene data show CDR1 as SNHLY and CDR2 as FYNNEI. There are 11 residues in the CDR3. CDR3 in DNA: TGTGCCAGCACTGGGAGTGAAAAACTGTTTTTT. This codes for CASTGSEKLFF.